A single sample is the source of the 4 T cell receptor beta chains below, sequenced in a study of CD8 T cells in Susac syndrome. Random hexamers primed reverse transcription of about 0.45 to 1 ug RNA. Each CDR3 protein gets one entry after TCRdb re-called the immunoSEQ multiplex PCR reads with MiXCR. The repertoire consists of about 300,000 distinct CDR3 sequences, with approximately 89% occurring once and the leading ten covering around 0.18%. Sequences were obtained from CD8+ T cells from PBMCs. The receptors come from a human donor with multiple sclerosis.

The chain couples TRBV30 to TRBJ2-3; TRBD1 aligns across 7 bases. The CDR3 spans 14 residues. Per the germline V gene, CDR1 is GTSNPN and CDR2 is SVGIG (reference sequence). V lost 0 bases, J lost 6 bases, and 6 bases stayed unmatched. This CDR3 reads CAWSVQGHQDTQYF. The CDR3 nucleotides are TGTGCCTGGAGTGTACAGGGGCACCAGGATACGCAGTATTTT.

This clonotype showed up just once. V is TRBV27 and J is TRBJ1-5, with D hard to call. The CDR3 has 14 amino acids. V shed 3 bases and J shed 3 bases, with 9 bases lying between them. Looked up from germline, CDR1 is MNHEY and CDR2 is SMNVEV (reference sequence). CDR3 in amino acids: CASSFGVPNQPQHF. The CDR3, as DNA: TGTGCCAGCAGTTTCGGCGTCCCCAATCAGCCCCAGCATTTT.

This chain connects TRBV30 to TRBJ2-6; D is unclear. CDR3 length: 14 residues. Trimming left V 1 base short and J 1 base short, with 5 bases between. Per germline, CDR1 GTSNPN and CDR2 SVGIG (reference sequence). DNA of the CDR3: TGTGCCTGGAGTGAGATGTCTGGGGCCAACGTCCTGACTTTC. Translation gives CAWSEMSGANVLTF.

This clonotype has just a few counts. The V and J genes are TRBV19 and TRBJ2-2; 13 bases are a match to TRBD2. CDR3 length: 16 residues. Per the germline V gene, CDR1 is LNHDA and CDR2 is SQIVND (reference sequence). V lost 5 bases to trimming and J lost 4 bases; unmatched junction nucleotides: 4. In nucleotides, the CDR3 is TGTGCCAGTAGTGTCGGACTAGCGGGGGTCACCGGGGAGCTGTTTTTT. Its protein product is CASSVGLAGVTGELFF.